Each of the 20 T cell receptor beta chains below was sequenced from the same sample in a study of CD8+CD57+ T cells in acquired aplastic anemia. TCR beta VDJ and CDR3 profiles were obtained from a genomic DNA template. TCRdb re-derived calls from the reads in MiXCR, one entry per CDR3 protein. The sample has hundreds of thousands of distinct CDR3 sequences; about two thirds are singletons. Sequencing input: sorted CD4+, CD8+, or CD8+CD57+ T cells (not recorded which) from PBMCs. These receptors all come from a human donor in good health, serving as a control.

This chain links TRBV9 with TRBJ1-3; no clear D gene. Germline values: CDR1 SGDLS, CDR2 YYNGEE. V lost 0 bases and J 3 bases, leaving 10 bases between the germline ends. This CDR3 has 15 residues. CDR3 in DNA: TGTGCCAGCAGCGTAGGGGGTGGAGATGGAAACACCATATATTTT. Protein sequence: CASSVGGGDGNTIYF.

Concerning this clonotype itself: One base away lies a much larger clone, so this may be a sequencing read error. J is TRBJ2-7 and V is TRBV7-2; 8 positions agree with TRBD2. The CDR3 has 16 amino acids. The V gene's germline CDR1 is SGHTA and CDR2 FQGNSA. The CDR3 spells CASSSNSGGRLRERYF. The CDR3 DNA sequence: TGTGCCAGCAGCTCAAACAGCGGGGGCCGTCTAAGGGAGCGGTACTTC.

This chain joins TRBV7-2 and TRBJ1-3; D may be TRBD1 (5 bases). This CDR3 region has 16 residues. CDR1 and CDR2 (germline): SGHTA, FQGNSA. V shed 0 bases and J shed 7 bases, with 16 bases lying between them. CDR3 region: CASSLALGTWVNTIYF. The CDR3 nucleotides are TGTGCCAGCAGCTTAGCACTAGGGACCTGGGTGAACACCATATATTTT.

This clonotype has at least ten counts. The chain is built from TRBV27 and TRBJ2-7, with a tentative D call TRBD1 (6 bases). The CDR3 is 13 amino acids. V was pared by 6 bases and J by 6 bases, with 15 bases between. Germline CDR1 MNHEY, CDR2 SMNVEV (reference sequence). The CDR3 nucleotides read TGTGCCAGCAGCCACGCTCGAGGGGGCGAGCAGTACTTC. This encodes CASSHARGGEQYF.

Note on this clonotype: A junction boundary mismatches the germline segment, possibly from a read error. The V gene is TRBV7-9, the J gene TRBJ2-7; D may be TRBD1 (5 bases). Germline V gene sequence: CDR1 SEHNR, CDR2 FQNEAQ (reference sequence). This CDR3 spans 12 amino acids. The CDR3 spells CASSQGQGGQYF. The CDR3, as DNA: TGCGCCAGCAGCCAAGGGCAGGGTGGGCAGTACTTC.

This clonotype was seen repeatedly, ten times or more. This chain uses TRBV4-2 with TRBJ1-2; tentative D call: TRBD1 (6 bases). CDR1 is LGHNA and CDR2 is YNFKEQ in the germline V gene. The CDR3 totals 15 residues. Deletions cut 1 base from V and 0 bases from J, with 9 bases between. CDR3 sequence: CASSQGTVANYGYTF. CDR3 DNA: TGTGCCAGCAGCCAAGGGACAGTTGCTAACTATGGCTACACCTTC.

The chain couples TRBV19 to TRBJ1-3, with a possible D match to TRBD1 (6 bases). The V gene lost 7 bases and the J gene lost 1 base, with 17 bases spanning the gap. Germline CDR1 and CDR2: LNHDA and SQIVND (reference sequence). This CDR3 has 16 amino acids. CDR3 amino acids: CASTPGVRGSGNTIYF. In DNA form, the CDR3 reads TGTGCCAGTACCCCTGGGGTTAGGGGGTCTGGAAACACCATATATTTT.

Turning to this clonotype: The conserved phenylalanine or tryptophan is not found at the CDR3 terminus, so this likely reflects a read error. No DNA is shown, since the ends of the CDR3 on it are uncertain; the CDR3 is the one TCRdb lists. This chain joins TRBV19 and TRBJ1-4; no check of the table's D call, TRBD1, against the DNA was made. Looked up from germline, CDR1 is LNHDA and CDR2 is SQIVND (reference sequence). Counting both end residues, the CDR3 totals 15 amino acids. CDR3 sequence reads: CASSIRQLDGYTFGS.

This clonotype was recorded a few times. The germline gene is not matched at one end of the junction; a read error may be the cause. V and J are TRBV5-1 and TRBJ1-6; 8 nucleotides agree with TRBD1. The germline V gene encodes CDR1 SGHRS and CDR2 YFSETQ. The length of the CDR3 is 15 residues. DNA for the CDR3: TGTGCCAGCAACCGACAGGGGACACCTAATTCACCCCTCCACTTT. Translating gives CASNRQGTPNSPLHF.

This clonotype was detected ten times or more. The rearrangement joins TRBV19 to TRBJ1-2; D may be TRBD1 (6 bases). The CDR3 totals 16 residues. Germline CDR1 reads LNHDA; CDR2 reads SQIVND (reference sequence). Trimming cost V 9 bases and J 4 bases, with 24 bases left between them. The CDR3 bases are TGTGCCAGAAAACAAAATAGAAGACAGGTTGCCTATGGCTACACCTTC. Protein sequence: CARKQNRRQVAYGYTF.

In DNA form, the CDR3 reads TGTGCCAGCAGCCGTGACGAGGACAACTACGAGCAGTATTTT. This codes for CASSRDEDNYEQYF. The chain links TRBV7-6 to TRBJ1-4; possible D gene TRBD1, 5 bases. The J call may be in error: the DNA end matches TRBJ2-3 better. Germline V gene sequence: CDR1 SGHVS, CDR2 FNYEAQ. This CDR3 region has 14 residues.

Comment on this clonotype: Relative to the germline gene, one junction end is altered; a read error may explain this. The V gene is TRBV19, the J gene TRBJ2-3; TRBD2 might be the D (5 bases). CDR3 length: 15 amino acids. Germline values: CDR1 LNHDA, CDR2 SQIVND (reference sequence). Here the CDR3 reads CASREVEASYNEQFF. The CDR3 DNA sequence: TGTGCCAGTAGGGAGGTCGAAGCCAGCTACAATGAGCAGTTTTTT.

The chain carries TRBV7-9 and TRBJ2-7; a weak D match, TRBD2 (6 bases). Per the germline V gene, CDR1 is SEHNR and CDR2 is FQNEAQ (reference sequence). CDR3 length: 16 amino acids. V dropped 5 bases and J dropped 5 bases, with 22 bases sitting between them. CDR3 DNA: TGTGCCAGCAGCCCCCGGGAGAGGGGAGGAAGGCACGAGCAGTACTTC. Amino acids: CASSPRERGGRHEQYF.

CDR3 DNA sequence: TGTGCCATCCCCTTGCCAGGGGGGGCGCACGGCTACACCTTC. Translation gives CAIPLPGGAHGYTF. The rearrangement uses TRBV6-1 and TRBJ1-2, with 7 bases that match TRBD1. The CDR3 spans 14 residues. The J segment lost 8 bases and the V segment lost 10 bases, leaving 16 bases of the junction unmatched. The germline V gene has CDR1 MNHNS and CDR2 SASEGT.

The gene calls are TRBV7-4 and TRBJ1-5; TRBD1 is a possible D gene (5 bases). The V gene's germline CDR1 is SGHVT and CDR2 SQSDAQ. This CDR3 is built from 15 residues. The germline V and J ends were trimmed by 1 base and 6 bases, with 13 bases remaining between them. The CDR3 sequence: CASSLGRGRCQPQHF. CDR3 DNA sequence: TGTGCCAGCAGCTTAGGACGGGGCAGGTGTCAGCCCCAGCATTTT.

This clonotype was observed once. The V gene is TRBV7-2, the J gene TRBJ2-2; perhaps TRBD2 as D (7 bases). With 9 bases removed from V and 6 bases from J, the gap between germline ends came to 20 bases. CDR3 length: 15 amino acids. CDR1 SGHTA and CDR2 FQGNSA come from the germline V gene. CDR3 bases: TGTGCCAGGAGTCGGGGGGCAGTAAACCCCGGGGAGCTGTTTTTT. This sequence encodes CARSRGAVNPGELFF. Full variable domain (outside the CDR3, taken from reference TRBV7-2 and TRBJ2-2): GAGVSQSPSNKVTEKGKDVELRCDPISGHTALYWYRQSLGQGLEFLIYFQGNSAPDKSGLPSDRFSAERTGGSVSTLTIQRTQQEDSAVYLCARSRGAVNPGELFFGEGSRLTVL.

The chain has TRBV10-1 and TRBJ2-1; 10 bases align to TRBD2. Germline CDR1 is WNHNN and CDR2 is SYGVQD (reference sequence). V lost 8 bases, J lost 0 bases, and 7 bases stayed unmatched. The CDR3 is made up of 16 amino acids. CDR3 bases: TGCGCCAGCCGAAACCGGACTAGCGGCTCCTACAATGAGCAGTTCTTC. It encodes CASRNRTSGSYNEQFF.

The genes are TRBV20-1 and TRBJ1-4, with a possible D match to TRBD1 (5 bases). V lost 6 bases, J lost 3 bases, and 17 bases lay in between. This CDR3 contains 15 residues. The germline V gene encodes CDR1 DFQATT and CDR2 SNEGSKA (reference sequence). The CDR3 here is CSARINRGANEKLFF. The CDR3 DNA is TGCAGTGCCCGCATTAACCGGGGCGCTAATGAAAAACTGTTTTTT.

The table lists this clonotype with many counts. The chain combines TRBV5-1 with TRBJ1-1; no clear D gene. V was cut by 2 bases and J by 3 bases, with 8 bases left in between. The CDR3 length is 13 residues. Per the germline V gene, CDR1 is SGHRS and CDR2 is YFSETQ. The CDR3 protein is CASSFGGYTEAFF. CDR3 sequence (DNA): TGCGCCAGCAGCTTTGGAGGGTACACTGAAGCTTTCTTT.

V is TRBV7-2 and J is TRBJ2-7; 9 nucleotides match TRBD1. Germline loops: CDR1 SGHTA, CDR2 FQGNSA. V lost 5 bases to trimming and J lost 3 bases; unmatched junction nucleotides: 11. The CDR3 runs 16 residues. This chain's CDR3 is CASSLSRDRVIYEQYF. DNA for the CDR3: TGTGCCAGCAGCCTAAGCCGGGACAGGGTGATCTACGAGCAGTACTTC.